Below, 31 T cell receptor beta chains from the same sample are listed, as sequenced in a study of blood T cells in healthy people across ages. PCR was performed a second time for about 7 to 11 cycles using a sample-barcoded 5' primer and a J-beta primer mix. In TCRdb, the 5' RACE reads were re-called with MiXCR into one record per CDR3 protein. There are about 760,000 distinct CDR3 sequences in the sample; more than 55% occur only once, and 20% to 30% lies in the top ten. What was sequenced was blood. The source of these receptors is a man aged 40-49 years in good health.

The chain couples TRBV6-2 or TRBV6-3 to TRBJ2-1; the match to TRBD2 covers 10 bases. J was trimmed by 7 bases and V by 6 bases; bases with no gene match: 9. CDR3 length equals 15 residues. CDR1 is MNHEY and CDR2 is SVGEGT in the germline V gene. CDR3 coding DNA: TGTGCCAGCAGACACCCTAGCGGGAGAAGGAATGAGCAGTTCTTC. This sequence encodes CASRHPSGRRNEQFF.

CDR3 amino acids: CASSLEPGAQPQHF. The CDR3 coding sequence is TGTGCCAGCAGTTTAGAACCAGGGGCTCAGCCCCAGCATTTT. The chain has TRBV12-3 or TRBV12-4 and TRBJ1-5; D possibly corresponds to TRBD1 (6 bases). The CDR3 extends over 14 amino acids. V was clipped by 1 base and J by 6 bases, with 10 bases between them.

The chain is built from TRBV12-5 and TRBJ2-7, with D possibly being TRBD2 (6 bases). The J call may not be correct, given that the DNA end is closer to TRBJ2-5. The CDR3 is 14 amino acids. Germline V gene lookup returns CDR1 LGHNT and CDR2 FRNRAP. The CDR3 nucleotides are TGTGCTAGTGGTTTGAGCGTCCGGGGGGAGACCCAGTACTTC. Translation gives CASGLSVRGETQYF.

As regards this clonotype: An end of the junction differs from the germline gene, which may be a read error. This chain uses TRBV12-3 or TRBV12-4 with TRBJ2-3, with 11 bases lining up with TRBD2. The CDR3 covers 15 residues. This CDR3 reads CASSLTSGGTDTEYF. The CDR3 DNA follows: TGTGCCAGCAGCTTAACTAGCGGGGGAACAGATACGGAGTATTTT.

V gene TRBV5-8 combines with J gene TRBJ2-7; D may correspond to TRBD1 or TRBD2 (6 bases each). This CDR3 has 17 residues. Trimming removed 6 bases from V and 3 bases from J, with 25 bases in between. Per the germline V gene, CDR1 is SGHTS and CDR2 is YDEGEE. This chain's CDR3 is CASISITRGLVDYEQYF. CDR3 nucleotide sequence: TGTGCCAGCATATCCATTACCCGGGGGCTAGTCGACTACGAGCAGTACTTC.

V is TRBV20-1 and J is TRBJ1-2, with unresolved D. The CDR3 extends over 12 amino acids. V lost 2 bases and J lost 8, with 12 bases in between. In germline, CDR1 is DFQATT, CDR2 SNEGSKA (reference sequence). CDR3 sequence reads: CSARKSGRGYTF. The CDR3 DNA reads as TGCAGTGCTAGAAAAAGTGGACGAGGCTACACCTTC.

V is TRBV28 and J is TRBJ2-3; D is unclear. The V end lost 7 bases, the J end lost 7 bases, and 12 bases lay between the germline ends. In germline, CDR1 is MDHEN, CDR2 SYDVKM. The CDR3 is made up of 12 amino acids. This CDR3 is CASTKGFNTQYF. DNA for the CDR3: TGTGCCAGCACCAAGGGTTTTAATACGCAGTATTTT.

The chain joins TRBV6-6 to TRBJ1-4, with a weak D call TRBD1 (5 bases). The length of the CDR3 is 15 residues. The germline V and J ends were trimmed by 7 bases and 8 bases, with 20 bases remaining between them. CDR1 and CDR2 from the germline V gene are MNHNY and SVGAGI (reference sequence). In nucleotides, the CDR3 is TGTGCCAGCATCACGGGGGGGACCTCCGGCGAAAAACTGTTTTTT. Protein: CASITGGTSGEKLFF.

The genes are TRBV3-1 and TRBJ2-7, with D perhaps TRBD1 (6 bases). CDR1 LGHDT and CDR2 YNNKEL come from the germline V gene (reference sequence). Trimming removed 1 base at V and 3 bases at J, with 13 bases between. The CDR3 covers 15 residues. The CDR3 DNA sequence: TGTGCCAGCAGCCAAGGCGCACAGGGTGTCTACGAGCAGTACTTC. It translates to CASSQGAQGVYEQYF.

In this sample, this clonotype turned up a few times. This chain uses TRBV5-1 with TRBJ2-3, with D perhaps TRBD2 (5 bases). CDR1 is SGHRS and CDR2 is YFSETQ in the germline V gene. V was clipped by 0 bases and J by 2 bases, with 13 bases between them. CDR3 length: 16 residues. The CDR3 sequence: CASSLGAAVPTDTQYF. CDR3 coding DNA: TGCGCCAGCAGCTTGGGAGCGGCCGTGCCCACAGATACGCAGTATTTT.

This chain connects TRBV6-6 to TRBJ2-5, with D unclear. The CDR3 extends over 11 amino acids. V was clipped by 6 bases and J by 5 bases, with 7 bases between them. Germline CDR1 MNHNY, CDR2 SVGAGI (reference sequence). The CDR3 here is CASRPGETQYF. CDR3 sequence (DNA): TGTGCCAGCAGACCGGGCGAGACCCAGTACTTC.

The rearrangement uses TRBV7-2 and TRBJ2-1, with D maybe TRBD1 (7 bases). Trimming removed 6 bases at V and 4 bases at J, with 22 bases between. The CDR3 has 17 amino acids. Germline-derived CDR1 and CDR2 are SGHTA and FQGNSA. In nucleotides, the CDR3 is TGTGCCAGCAGACTAGTAGGAAACAGGGGAGGTTACAATGAGCAGTTCTTC. It specifies CASRLVGNRGGYNEQFF.

A single count supports this clonotype. The rearrangement links TRBV6-1 to TRBJ2-7, with a possible D match to TRBD1 (6 bases). From germline, CDR1 is MNHNS and CDR2 SASEGT. The CDR3 is 13 amino acids. The V end lost 3 bases, the J end lost 7 bases, and 13 bases lay between the germline ends. The CDR3 protein is CASSETGYNEQYF. The CDR3 coding sequence is TGTGCCAGCAGTGAGACAGGTTACAATGAGCAGTACTTC.

This chain uses TRBV9 with TRBJ2-1; D not certain. The CDR3 totals 12 residues. V gave up 0 bases and J gave up 7 bases, with 5 bases separating them. Looked up from germline, CDR1 is SGDLS and CDR2 is YYNGEE. The CDR3 sequence: CASSVVLNEQFF. As DNA, the CDR3 is TGTGCCAGCAGCGTAGTCCTGAATGAGCAGTTCTTC.

This clonotype was detected once. The chain recombines TRBV7-2 with TRBJ2-3; 7 bases line up with TRBD1. The CDR3 runs 15 residues. Per the germline V gene, CDR1 is SGHTA and CDR2 is FQGNSA. The trim removed 5 bases at V and 4 bases at J, leaving 9 bases unmatched. CDR3 DNA: TGTGCCAGCAGCCCGACAGGGTGGAGTGCAGATACGCAGTATTTT. This translates into CASSPTGWSADTQYF.

The chain employs TRBV9 and TRBJ2-7; 8 positions match TRBD2. Germline V gene sequence: CDR1 SGDLS, CDR2 YYNGEE. V was pared by 4 bases and J by 6 bases, with 9 bases of the junction left unmatched. The length of the CDR3 is 14 residues. CDR3 DNA: TGTGCCAGCAGCTCGGGGACTAGTAGAAGCGAGCAGTACTTC. Protein: CASSSGTSRSEQYF.

This clonotype was observed a few times. This chain joins TRBV29-1 and TRBJ1-2; 8 bases match TRBD1. The CDR3 extends over 16 amino acids. Trimming at V came to 3 bases and at J to 2 bases, leaving 11 bases not matched to a gene. Germline V gives CDR1 SQVTM, CDR2 ANQGSEA. The CDR3 nucleotides are TGCAGCGTTGAGAAGGGGGGGGGGACAGGCAACTATGGCTACACCTTC. Translated: CSVEKGGGTGNYGYTF.

This chain links TRBV9 with TRBJ1-2; D unclear. The ends were cut back, 0 bases at V and 6 bases at J, with 12 bases in the middle. The CDR3 is 14 residues long. Germline V gene sequence: CDR1 SGDLS, CDR2 YYNGEE. The CDR3 loop reads CASSVGRINNGYTF. The CDR3 DNA follows: TGTGCCAGCAGCGTAGGTAGGATCAATAATGGCTACACCTTC. The variable domain in full, completed from reference TRBV9 and TRBJ1-2, reads DSGVTQTPKHLITATGQRVTLRCSPRSGDLSVYWYQQSLDQGLQFLIQYYNGEERAKGNILERFSAQQFPDLHSELNLSSLELGDSALYFCASSVGRINNGYTFGSGTRLTVV.

Concerning this clonotype itself: At one end the junction does not follow the germline gene, possibly because of a read error. V is TRBV29-1 and J is TRBJ2-1, with 10 bases matching TRBD2. The CDR3 spans 12 residues. Germline V CDR1 and CDR2: SQVTM, ANQGSEA. The CDR3 DNA is TGCAGCGTTCTAGCGGGGGTTAATGAGCGGTTCTTC. This codes for CSVLAGVNERFF.

This sequence joins TRBV9 and TRBJ2-3; 14 positions match TRBD2. This CDR3 has 18 residues. The germline V gene has CDR1 SGDLS and CDR2 YYNGEE. V trimming: 3 bases; J trimming: 8 bases; junction bases outside the gene matches: 14. CDR3 sequence (DNA): TGTGCCAGCAGCGGGATCGGACTAGCGGGAGGTAACCGGGGTACGCAGTATTTT. The encoded protein is CASSGIGLAGGNRGTQYF.

The V and J genes are TRBV27 and TRBJ2-7; TRBD2 aligns across 13 bases. Germline V gene sequence: CDR1 MNHEY, CDR2 SMNVEV (reference sequence). V lost 4 bases, J lost 2 bases, and 11 bases stayed unmatched. The CDR3 is made up of 18 amino acids. CDR3 in DNA: TGTGCCAGCAGTTCGTCGACGCTAGGGACTAGCGGGACCTACGAGCAGTACTTC. It encodes CASSSSTLGTSGTYEQYF.

This clonotype came up a few times. The chain combines TRBV20-1 with TRBJ1-1, with 7 positions matching TRBD1. CDR1 and CDR2 from the germline V gene are DFQATT and SNEGSKA (reference sequence). The CDR3 consists of 12 residues. CDR3 DNA: TGCAGAGGGACAGCTTTGAACACTGAAGCTTTCTTT. Translation gives CRGTALNTEAFF.

The chain has TRBV28 and TRBJ2-1; unclear D gene. The CDR3 has 16 residues. With 4 bases removed from V and 7 bases from J, the gap between germline ends came to 20 bases. Germline CDR1 is MDHEN and CDR2 is SYDVKM. CDR3 loop: CASSYNSKNRKNEQFF. The CDR3 DNA reads as TGTGCCAGCAGTTACAATTCAAAAAATCGCAAGAATGAGCAGTTCTTC. The whole variable domain, filled in from reference TRBV28 and TRBJ2-1, reads DVKVTQSSRYLVKRTGEKVFLECVQDMDHENMFWYRQDPGLGLRLIYFSYDVKMKEKGDIPEGYSVSREKKERFSLILESASTNQTSMYLCASSYNSKNRKNEQFFGPGTRLTVL.

The chain has TRBV15 and TRBJ2-1; no clear D. The CDR3 extends over 14 amino acids. V was shortened by 1 base and J by 4 bases, with 8 bases between the two germline ends. The germline V gene has CDR1 LNHNV and CDR2 YYDKDF (reference sequence). CDR3 nucleotides: TGTGCCACCAGCAGAGTGGTTTTGTACAATGAGCAGTTCTTC. Encoded protein: CATSRVVLYNEQFF. Complete variable domain (other parts from reference TRBV15 and TRBJ2-1): DAMVIQNPRYQVTQFGKPVTLSCSQTLNHNVMYWYQQKSSQAPKLLFHYYDKDFNNEADTPDNFQSRRPNTSFCFLDIRSPGLGDTAMYLCATSRVVLYNEQFFGPGTRLTVL.

The rearrangement joins TRBV20-1 to TRBJ2-3, with 10 bases aligning to TRBD2. The V gene's germline CDR1 is DFQATT and CDR2 SNEGSKA (reference sequence). V gave up 5 bases and J gave up 6 bases; unmatched junction bases: 14. The CDR3 consists of 16 residues. CDR3 DNA sequence: TGCAGTGCTCTCGCGGCTAGCGGGAGTACAGGGGATACGCAGTATTTT. Its translation is CSALAASGSTGDTQYF.

V and J are TRBV25-1 and TRBJ1-1; D uncertain. In germline, CDR1 is MGHDK, CDR2 SYGVNS. Trimming removed 5 bases from V and 2 bases from J, with 12 bases in between. The CDR3 contains 14 residues. CDR3 protein: CASSRLGSNTEAFF. CDR3 in DNA: TGTGCCAGCAGTCGCCTGGGTTCCAACACTGAAGCTTTCTTT.

The V call is TRBV25-1, the J call TRBJ1-2; 7 nucleotides line up with TRBD1. The CDR3 has 12 amino acids. The V segment lost 10 bases and the J segment 2 bases; nucleotides outside the gene matches: 4. The germline V gene encodes CDR1 MGHDK and CDR2 SYGVNS. The CDR3 spells CAIEGANYGYTF. The CDR3 nucleotides read TGTGCCATCGAGGGGGCGAACTATGGCTACACCTTC.

The rearrangement uses TRBV11-1 and TRBJ2-1, with TRBD1 matching 10 bases. In germline, CDR1 is SGHAT, CDR2 FQDESV (reference sequence). Losses at the gene ends were 1 base for V and 5 bases for J; bases not matched to a gene: 8. This CDR3 is 17 amino acids long. CDR3 sequence: CASSLVRGQGNDNEQFF. As DNA, the CDR3 is TGTGCCAGCAGCTTAGTTCGGGGACAGGGGAACGACAATGAGCAGTTCTTC.

CDR3 protein: CASSRDRERKYF. CDR3 coding DNA: TGTGCCAGCAGCCGAGACAGGGAAAGGAAGTACTTC. The V and J genes are TRBV7-2 and TRBJ2-5; 7 nucleotides agree with TRBD1. The trim removed 5 bases at V and 12 bases at J, leaving 9 bases unmatched. The CDR3 is 12 amino acids. The germline gives CDR1 SGHTA, CDR2 FQGNSA. The complete variable domain, with remaining parts taken from reference TRBV7-2 and TRBJ2-5, reads GAGVSQSPSNKVTEKGKDVELRCDPISGHTALYWYRQSLGQGLEFLIYFQGNSAPDKSGLPSDRFSAERTGGSVSTLTIQRTQQEDSAVYLCASSRDRERKYFGPGTRLLVL.

The rearrangement joins TRBV7-2 to TRBJ1-1; no reliable D call. Trimming removed 5 bases at V and 0 bases at J, with 16 bases between. The CDR3 contains 16 residues. Germline CDR1 reads SGHTA; CDR2 reads FQGNSA. This chain's CDR3 is CASSINAPTVNTEAFF. The CDR3 DNA reads TGTGCCAGCAGCATAAATGCCCCTACAGTGAACACTGAAGCTTTCTTT.

This rearrangement joins TRBV11-2 to TRBJ2-1, with TRBD1 matching over 7 bases. Looked up from germline, CDR1 is SGHAT and CDR2 is FQNNGV. V dropped 5 bases and J dropped 4; count of bases not matched to a gene: 11. The CDR3 is 16 residues long. As DNA, the CDR3 is TGTGCCAGCAGCCCCTGGACAGGCGGATCTTACAATGAGCAGTTCTTC. This gives the protein CASSPWTGGSYNEQFF.